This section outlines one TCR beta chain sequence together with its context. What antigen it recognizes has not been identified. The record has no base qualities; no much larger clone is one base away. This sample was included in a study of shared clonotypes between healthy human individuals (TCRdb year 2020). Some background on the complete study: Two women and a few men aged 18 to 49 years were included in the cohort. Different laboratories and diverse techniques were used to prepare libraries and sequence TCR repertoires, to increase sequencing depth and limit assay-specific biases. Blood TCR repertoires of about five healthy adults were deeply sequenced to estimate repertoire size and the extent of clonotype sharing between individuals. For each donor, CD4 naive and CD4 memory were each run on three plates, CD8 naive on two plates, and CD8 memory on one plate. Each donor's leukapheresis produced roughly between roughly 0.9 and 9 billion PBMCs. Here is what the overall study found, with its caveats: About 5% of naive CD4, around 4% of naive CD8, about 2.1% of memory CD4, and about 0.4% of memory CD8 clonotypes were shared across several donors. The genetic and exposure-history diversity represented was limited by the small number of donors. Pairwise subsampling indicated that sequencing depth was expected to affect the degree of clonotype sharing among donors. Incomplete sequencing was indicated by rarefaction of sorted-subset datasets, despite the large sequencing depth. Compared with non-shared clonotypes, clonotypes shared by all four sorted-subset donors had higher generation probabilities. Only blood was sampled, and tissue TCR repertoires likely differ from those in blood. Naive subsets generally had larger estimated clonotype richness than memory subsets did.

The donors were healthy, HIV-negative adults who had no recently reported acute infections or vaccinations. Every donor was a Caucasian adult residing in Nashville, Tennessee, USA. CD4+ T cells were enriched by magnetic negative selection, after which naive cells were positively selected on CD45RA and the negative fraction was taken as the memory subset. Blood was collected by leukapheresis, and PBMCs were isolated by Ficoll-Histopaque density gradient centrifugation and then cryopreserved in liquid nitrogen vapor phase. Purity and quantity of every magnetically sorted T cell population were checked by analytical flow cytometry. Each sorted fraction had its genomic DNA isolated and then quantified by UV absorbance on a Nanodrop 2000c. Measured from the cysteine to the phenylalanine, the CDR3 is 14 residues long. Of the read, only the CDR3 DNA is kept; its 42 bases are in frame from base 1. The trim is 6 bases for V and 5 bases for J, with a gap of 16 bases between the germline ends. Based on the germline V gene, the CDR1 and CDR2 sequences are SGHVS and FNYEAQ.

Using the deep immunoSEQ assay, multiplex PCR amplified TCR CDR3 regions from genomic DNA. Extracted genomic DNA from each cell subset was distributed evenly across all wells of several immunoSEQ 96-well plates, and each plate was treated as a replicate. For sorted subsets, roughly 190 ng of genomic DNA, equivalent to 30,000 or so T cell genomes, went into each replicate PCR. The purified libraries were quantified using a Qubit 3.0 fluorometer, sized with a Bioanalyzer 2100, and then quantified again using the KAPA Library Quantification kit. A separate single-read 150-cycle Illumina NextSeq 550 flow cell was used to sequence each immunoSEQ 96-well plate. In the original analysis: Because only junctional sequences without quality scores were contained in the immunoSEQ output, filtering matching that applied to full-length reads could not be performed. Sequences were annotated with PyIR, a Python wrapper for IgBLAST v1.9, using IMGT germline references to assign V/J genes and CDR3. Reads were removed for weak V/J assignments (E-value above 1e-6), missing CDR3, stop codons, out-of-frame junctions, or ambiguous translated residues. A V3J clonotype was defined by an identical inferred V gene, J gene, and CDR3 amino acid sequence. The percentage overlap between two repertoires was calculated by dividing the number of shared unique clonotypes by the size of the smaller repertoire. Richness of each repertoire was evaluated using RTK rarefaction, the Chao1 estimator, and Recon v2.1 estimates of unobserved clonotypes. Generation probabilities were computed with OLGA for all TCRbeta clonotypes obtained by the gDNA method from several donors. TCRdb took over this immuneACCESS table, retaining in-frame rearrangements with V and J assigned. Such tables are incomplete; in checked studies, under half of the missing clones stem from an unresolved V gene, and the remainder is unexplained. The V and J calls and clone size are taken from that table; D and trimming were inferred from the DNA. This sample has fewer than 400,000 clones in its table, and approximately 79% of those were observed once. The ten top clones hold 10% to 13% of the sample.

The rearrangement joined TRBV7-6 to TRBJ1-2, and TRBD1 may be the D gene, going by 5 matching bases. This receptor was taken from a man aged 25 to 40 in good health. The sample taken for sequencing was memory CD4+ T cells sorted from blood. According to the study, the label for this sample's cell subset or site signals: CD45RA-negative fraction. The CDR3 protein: CASSWSGNGYGYTF. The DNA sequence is TGTGCCAGCAGTTGGTCAGGGAATGGTTATGGCTACACCTTC.